Sequencing of this T cell receptor beta chain was carried out in a study of blood T cell repertoires in COVID-19. Across the whole study: PBMCs, B-cell-depleted T cells, or T cells were the source of the cDNA or gDNA that made up the material.

Germline trimming cut 6 bases from V and 6 bases from J; bases unmatched to any gene: 5. This CDR3 region has 13 residues. Germline V gene data show CDR1 as MRHNA and CDR2 as SNTAGT. Clones were sequenced by immunoSEQ multiplex PCR, and TCRdb holds only the in-frame ones, with some missing. The table shows under 500,000 clones, with 87% occurring only once. Which cohort a participant joined came from the clinical history participants gave. The specimen sequenced was PBMCs or T cells enriched from blood (not recorded which). This TCR came from a woman aged 18-35 years with acute COVID-19. The chain employs TRBV6-4 and TRBJ2-1, with 7 nucleotides matching TRBD1. The CDR3 here is CASSSTGSNEQFF. The DNA for the CDR3 is TGTGCCAGCAGCTCGACAGGGTCCAATGAGCAGTTCTTC.